A single sample gave rise to the 27 T cell receptor beta chains below, sequenced in a study of CD8+ T cells in alopecia areata. Collected material from alopecia areata patients comprised lesional scalp punch biopsies and peripheral blood. The authors extracted RNA and reverse transcribed it into cDNA as the sequencing template. This table comes from immunoSEQ multiplex PCR, and its TCRdb copy is limited to in-frame clones, with some not included. The table has over 10,000 clones, over 60% seen once. The sample was skin. These receptors all stem from a human donor with alopecia areata.

V usage is TRBV7-3 and J usage is TRBJ2-6; 10 bases match TRBD1. The CDR3 has 18 amino acids. CDR1 and CDR2 from the germline V gene are SGHTA and FQGTGA. V lost 5 bases and J lost 2; bases outside the gene matches: 9. The CDR3 DNA sequence: TGTGCCAGCAGCGCCAAGGGACAGGGGTCCCCTGGGGCCAACGTCCTGACTTTC. Amino acids: CASSAKGQGSPGANVLTF. Combining the CDR3 with reference TRBV7-3 and TRBJ2-6 gives the whole variable domain GAGVSQTPSNKVTEKGKYVELRCDPISGHTALYWYRQSLGQGPEFLIYFQGTGAADDSGLPNDRFFAVRPEGSVSTLKIQRTERGDSAVYLCASSAKGQGSPGANVLTFGAGSRLTVL.

This clone came up a few times. V gene TRBV7-2 combines with J gene TRBJ2-1; 7 positions agree with TRBD1. The V and J ends lost 5 bases and 7 bases, in that order; junction bases with no gene match: 14. The CDR3 is made up of 16 amino acids. Looked up from germline, CDR1 is SGHTA and CDR2 is FQGNSA. This CDR3 reads CASSPHMTGSLNEQFF. In nucleotides, the CDR3 is TGTGCCAGCAGCCCCCACATGACAGGGTCACTTAATGAGCAGTTCTTC.

This chain joins TRBV28 and TRBJ1-1; D might be TRBD1 (5 bases). The CDR3 consists of 12 residues. With 4 bases removed from V and 5 bases from J, the gap between germline ends came to 8 bases. Germline V gene data show CDR1 as MDHEN and CDR2 as SYDVKM. CDR3 protein: CASSYGGTEAFF. The CDR3 coding sequence is TGTGCCAGCAGTTACGGGGGAACTGAAGCTTTCTTT.

The chain is built from TRBV11-2 and TRBJ2-3; D remains ambiguous. The V and J ends lost 2 bases and 4 bases respectively, with 7 bases between them. The CDR3 contains 13 residues. CDR1 is SGHAT and CDR2 is FQNNGV in the germline V gene. In nucleotides, the CDR3 is TGTGCCAGCAGCTTAATCCCCCCAGATACGCAGTATTTT. Amino acid sequence: CASSLIPPDTQYF.

This clone was observed a few times. The V call is TRBV7-2, the J call TRBJ2-7; D might be TRBD2 (5 bases). CDR3 length equals 15 residues. V was pared by 1 base and J by 0 bases, with 10 bases between. The germline gives CDR1 SGHTA, CDR2 FQGNSA. The CDR3 reads CASSLGRRSSYEQYF. CDR3 in DNA: TGTGCCAGCAGCTTAGGCAGGAGGAGCTCCTACGAGCAGTACTTC.

J is TRBJ1-1 and V is TRBV5-1; D is uncertain. Per germline, CDR1 SGHRS and CDR2 YFSETQ. Trimming removed 3 bases from V and 7 bases from J, with 16 bases in between. CDR3 length: 14 amino acids. The CDR3 nucleotides are TGCGCCAGCAGCTACGTAAGGCCAACCGATGAAGCTTTCTTT. Encoded protein: CASSYVRPTDEAFF.

V and J are TRBV6-6 and TRBJ2-1; TRBD2 aligns across 7 bases. The trim removed 6 bases at V and 9 bases at J, leaving 5 bases unmatched. This CDR3 comprises 12 residues. Germline V gene sequence: CDR1 MNHNY, CDR2 SVGAGI (reference sequence). The DNA of the CDR3 is TGTGCCAGCAGATGGGGGGGGTCTGAGCAGTTCTTC. It specifies CASRWGGSEQFF.

The chain joins TRBV4-2 to TRBJ2-5; no definite D call. Germline V lookup: CDR1 LGHNA, CDR2 YNFKEQ. Trimming took 1 base from V and 2 from J, leaving 11 bases between them. The CDR3 runs 15 residues. CDR3 nucleotide sequence: TGTGCCAGCAGCCAAGTTCAACATACTCAAGAGACCCAGTACTTC. It codes for CASSQVQHTQETQYF.

The genes are TRBV7-8 and TRBJ2-1; 12 nucleotides agree with TRBD2. The CDR3 length is 15 residues. After removal of 5 bases from V and 10 bases from J, the junction contained 9 bases not matched to a gene. In germline, CDR1 is SGHVS, CDR2 FQNEAQ. The CDR3 region has the DNA TGTGCCAGCAGCCCCATGGGCCTAGCGGGAGGGGAGCAGTTCTTC. Encoded protein: CASSPMGLAGGEQFF.

V usage is TRBV7-8 and J usage is TRBJ2-1; perhaps TRBD2 as D (5 bases). V lost 5 bases to trimming and J lost 8 bases, with 13 bases between them. Germline CDR1 and CDR2: SGHVS and FQNEAQ. The CDR3 length is 13 residues. CDR3 loop: CASSPPTRDEQFF. In nucleotides, the CDR3 is TGTGCCAGCAGCCCCCCTACGAGGGATGAGCAGTTCTTC.

In this sample, this clone turned up a few times. The chain combines TRBV28 with TRBJ2-2; D gene ambiguous. The germline V and J ends were trimmed by 2 bases and 1 base, with 8 bases remaining between them. Per the germline V gene, CDR1 is MDHEN and CDR2 is SYDVKM. This CDR3 is built from 15 residues. CDR3 in amino acids: CASSLLHKNTGELFF. Here the CDR3 DNA reads TGTGCCAGCAGTTTACTACATAAGAACACCGGGGAGCTGTTTTTT.

This clone was seen only a few times. This rearrangement joins TRBV19 to TRBJ1-4, with D possibly being TRBD1 (6 bases). Deletions cut 3 bases from V and 6 bases from J, with 14 bases between. Per the germline V gene, CDR1 is LNHDA and CDR2 is SQIVND (reference sequence). The CDR3 covers 15 residues. DNA for the CDR3: TGTGCCAGTAGTATTGTCAGGGGAGCGGATGAAAAACTGTTTTTT. It translates to CASSIVRGADEKLFF.

This clone was seen once. A read error may account for a junction end that differs from germline. J is TRBJ2-7 and V is TRBV15; D gene ambiguous. CDR1 is LNHNV, CDR2 YYDKDF, per germline (reference sequence). The CDR3 has 12 residues. CDR3 coding DNA: TGTGCCACCAGCAGAGAAGGGATCGACCGGCACTTC. Encoded protein: CATSREGIDRHF.

The chain carries TRBV7-8 and TRBJ2-7, with 11 bases fitting TRBD2. This CDR3 is built from 17 residues. Germline assignment: CDR1 SGHVS and CDR2 FQNEAQ. V trimming: 4 bases; J trimming: 2 bases; junction bases outside the gene matches: 10. The CDR3 coding sequence is TGTGCCAGCAGCTGGGGACTAGCGGAAAAACCTACCTACGAGCAGTACTTC. It is translated as CASSWGLAEKPTYEQYF.

This clone has more than one count but fewer than ten. The chain combines TRBV30 with TRBJ1-1; D not certain. The CDR3 is made up of 13 amino acids. With 4 bases removed from V and 1 base from J, the gap between germline ends came to 10 bases. Germline lookup yields CDR1 GTSNPN and CDR2 SVGIG (reference sequence). CDR3 in amino acids: CAWMAASNTEAFF. For the CDR3, the DNA is TGTGCCTGGATGGCAGCTTCGAACACTGAAGCTTTCTTT.

The count of this clone is one. The same CDR3 is also encoded by other DNA sequences in this sample. The genes are TRBV7-8 and TRBJ2-3; tentative D call: TRBD2 (6 bases). CDR1 and CDR2 from the germline V gene are SGHVS and FQNEAQ. The CDR3 spans 14 residues. Trimming took off 6 bases at V and 2 bases at J, with 12 bases between the two ends. The CDR3 region has the DNA TGTGCCAGCAGGGTCGCGGGATCCACAGATACGCAGTATTTT. Amino acid sequence: CASRVAGSTDTQYF.

The chain couples TRBV7-2 to TRBJ1-4; 7 nucleotides agree with TRBD1. The CDR3 spans 15 residues. The trim removed 3 bases at V and 4 bases at J, leaving 5 bases unmatched. Germline V gene sequence: CDR1 SGHTA, CDR2 FQGNSA. Written as DNA, the CDR3 is TGTGCCAGCAGCTTTCGGGCAGGGGGTAATGAAAAACTGTTTTTT. Its protein is CASSFRAGGNEKLFF.

The V and J genes are TRBV19 and TRBJ1-5; 7 nucleotides line up with TRBD1. J gave up 4 bases and V 3 bases, and 6 bases lay outside the gene matches. This CDR3 contains 15 residues. Germline CDR1 and CDR2: LNHDA and SQIVND (reference sequence). CDR3 in amino acids: CASSIWGRGNQPQHF. The DNA for the CDR3 is TGTGCCAGTAGTATCTGGGGCAGGGGGAATCAGCCCCAGCATTTT.

Comments on this clone: Germline and junction disagree at one end, which may indicate a read error. The rearrangement links TRBV18 to TRBJ2-5; D is ambiguous. Germline V gives CDR1 KGHSH, CDR2 LQKENI. This CDR3 spans 15 amino acids. The CDR3 bases are TGTGCCTGCTCACCAGTCAGAGGCCGCCAAGAGACCCAGTACTTC. Its translation is CACSPVRGRQETQYF.

This sequence joins TRBV28 and TRBJ2-4; D not certain. Trimming left V 6 bases short and J 3 bases short, with 9 bases between. This CDR3 spans 13 amino acids. Germline-derived CDR1 and CDR2 are MDHEN and SYDVKM. CDR3 region: CASSPPGKNIQYF. The CDR3, as DNA: TGTGCCAGCAGCCCACCTGGCAAAAACATTCAGTACTTC.

This rearrangement joins TRBV25-1 to TRBJ1-1, with D unresolved. Between the trimmed V and J ends, which lost 4 bases and 1 base, there was a span of 7 bases. The germline CDR1 and CDR2 sequences are MGHDK and SYGVNS. CDR3 length: 13 amino acids. The CDR3 nucleotides read TGTGCCAGCAGTGTGGGCACGAACACTGAAGCTTTCTTT. Its translation: CASSVGTNTEAFF.

The chain links TRBV19 to TRBJ2-1, with 7 bases matching TRBD1. The CDR3 contains 16 residues. Germline trimming cut 3 bases from V and 4 bases from J; bases unmatched to any gene: 9. Germline assignment: CDR1 LNHDA and CDR2 SQIVND (reference sequence). CDR3 residues: CASSMGSSRGYNEQFF. CDR3 DNA: TGTGCCAGTAGTATGGGGTCTTCCAGGGGGTACAATGAGCAGTTCTTC.

The rearrangement links TRBV7-9 to TRBJ2-1, with D possibly TRBD2 on 6 matching bases. With 4 bases removed from V and 6 bases from J, the gap between germline ends came to 22 bases. The CDR3 totals 17 residues. Germline CDR1 is SEHNR and CDR2 is FQNEAQ (reference sequence). CDR3 in amino acids: CASSSPGTPMVANEQFF. In DNA, the CDR3 is TGTGCCAGCAGCTCCCCCGGGACTCCGATGGTCGCCAATGAGCAGTTCTTC.

The chain has TRBV6-5 and TRBJ1-3; 7 positions agree with TRBD1. Germline assignment: CDR1 MNHEY and CDR2 SVGAGI. V lost 2 bases to trimming and J lost 4 bases; unmatched junction nucleotides: 8. This CDR3 region has 16 residues. CDR3 protein: CASSYGGQALGNTIYF. CDR3 DNA: TGTGCCAGCAGTTACGGAGGACAGGCCCTAGGAAACACCATATATTTT.

The chain uses TRBV6-5 and TRBJ1-5; no clear D. The germline CDR1 and CDR2 sequences are MNHEY and SVGAGI. The ends were cut back, 0 bases at V and 0 bases at J, with 9 bases in the middle. This CDR3 comprises 16 residues. CDR3 in amino acids: CASSYSVHYSNQPQHF. DNA for the CDR3: TGTGCCAGCAGTTACTCGGTCCATTATAGCAATCAGCCCCAGCATTTT.

This chain connects TRBV2 to TRBJ1-3, with TRBD1 matching 7 bases. Germline lookup yields CDR1 SNHLY and CDR2 FYNNEI. This CDR3 region has 15 residues. V gave up 5 bases and J gave up 4 bases; unmatched junction bases: 8. The DNA of the CDR3 is TGTGCCAGCAGTTTCGGACAGGCGTCGGGAAACACCATATATTTT. Residues: CASSFGQASGNTIYF.

The rearrangement joins TRBV28 to TRBJ2-5, with 10 bases fitting TRBD2. Germline V gene lookup returns CDR1 MDHEN and CDR2 SYDVKM. This CDR3 is 13 amino acids long. Losses at the gene ends were 8 bases for V and 6 bases for J; bases not matched to a gene: 6. CDR3 loop: CASSSGGVKTQYF. The CDR3 DNA reads as TGTGCCAGCTCCAGCGGGGGGGTAAAGACCCAGTACTTC.